The 32 T cell receptor beta chains below all came from one sample that was sequenced in a study of blood T cell repertoires in COVID-19. Assay used: immunoSEQ multiplex PCR; TCRdb lists only in-frame clones, some missing. Here the sample spans roughly 280,000 clones, 80% to 90% being singletons. The specimen was peripheral blood. Receptors were obtained from a woman in her 70s with acute or convalescent COVID-19.

The V and J genes are TRBV24-1 and TRBJ2-3; 8 nucleotides match TRBD2. Per the germline V gene, CDR1 is KGHDR and CDR2 is SFDVKD. The CDR3 is made up of 16 amino acids. V was pared by 5 bases and J by 0 bases, with 6 bases of the junction left unmatched. CDR3 nucleotide sequence: TGTGCCACCAGTGTAGGGGCGGGGGGAAGCACAGATACGCAGTATTTT. Residues: CATSVGAGGSTDTQYF.

The count of this clone is one. This chain connects TRBV6-1 to TRBJ1-1; D remains ambiguous. Germline V gene sequence: CDR1 MNHNS, CDR2 SASEGT. Trimming took 0 bases from V and 9 from J, leaving 8 bases between them. The CDR3 contains 12 residues. CDR3 sequence reads: CASSEASGKAFF. In DNA form, the CDR3 reads TGTGCCAGCAGTGAAGCTTCGGGGAAAGCTTTCTTT.

This rearrangement joins TRBV15 to TRBJ1-1; TRBD1 aligns across 10 bases. The J segment lost 5 bases and the V segment lost 0 bases, leaving 3 bases of the junction unmatched. The germline V gene encodes CDR1 LNHNV and CDR2 YYDKDF (reference sequence). This CDR3 is 15 amino acids long. The CDR3 nucleotides read TGTGCCACCAGCAGAGATAGACAGGGGGCAACTGAAGCTTTCTTT. This gives the protein CATSRDRQGATEAFF.

The V gene is TRBV10-3, the J gene TRBJ1-1; D unclear. The CDR3 spans 15 residues. With 9 bases removed from V and 1 base from J, the gap between germline ends came to 18 bases. In germline, CDR1 is ENHRY, CDR2 SYGVKD. CDR3 sequence (DNA): TGTGCCATAAGAAATTCAGGCGCTCAGAACACTGAAGCTTTCTTT. Translation: CAIRNSGAQNTEAFF.

This chain joins TRBV2 and TRBJ1-4; D is unclear. CDR1 SNHLY and CDR2 FYNNEI come from the germline V gene. This CDR3 contains 14 residues. The V end lost 6 bases, the J end lost 3 bases, and 11 bases lay between the germline ends. The CDR3 DNA is TGTGCCAGCAGCCCACAGATACCTAATGAAAAACTGTTTTTT. It codes for CASSPQIPNEKLFF.

The V gene is TRBV7-3, the J gene TRBJ2-3; 10 nucleotides line up with TRBD2. The trim removed 5 bases at V and 6 bases at J, leaving 8 bases unmatched. The CDR3 totals 15 residues. Germline V CDR1 and CDR2: SGHTA, FQGTGA. The CDR3: CASSLGAGGPDTQYF. CDR3 DNA: TGTGCCAGCAGCCTCGGAGCGGGGGGGCCGGATACGCAGTATTTT.

This chain connects TRBV5-1 to TRBJ2-2, with TRBD1 as a possible D gene (5 bases). The CDR3 runs to 16 residues. The germline V and J ends were trimmed by 2 bases and 3 bases, with 14 bases remaining between them. Germline lookup yields CDR1 SGHRS and CDR2 YFSETQ. For the CDR3, the DNA is TGCGCCAGCAGCTTAAGTGCTAAAGGGGACACCGGGGAGCTGTTTTTT. It specifies CASSLSAKGDTGELFF. Full variable domain (rest looked up from reference TRBV5-1 and TRBJ2-2): KAGVTQTPRYLIKTRGQQVTLSCSPISGHRSVSWYQQTPGQGLQFLFEYFSETQRNKGNFPGRFSGRQFSNSRSEMNVSTLELGDSALYLCASSLSAKGDTGELFFGEGSRLTVL.

The gene calls are TRBV6-5 and TRBJ2-2; the match to TRBD1 covers 8 bases. This CDR3 contains 12 residues. Per the germline V gene, CDR1 is MNHEY and CDR2 is SVGAGI. CDR3: CASRGQTGELFF. CDR3 coding DNA: TGTGCGTCCAGGGGGCAAACCGGGGAGCTGTTTTTT.

Note on this clone: Other DNA sequences within the sample encode an identical CDR3. The V gene is TRBV2, the J gene TRBJ1-1; 8 bases align to TRBD1. V was pared by 5 bases and J by 4 bases, with 3 bases of the junction left unmatched. The CDR3 runs 13 residues. Germline V gene sequence: CDR1 SNHLY, CDR2 FYNNEI. CDR3 sequence (DNA): TGTGCCAGCAGTCTCACAGGGGGCACTGAAGCTTTCTTT. Its translation: CASSLTGGTEAFF.

The gene calls are TRBV2 and TRBJ2-7, with D hard to call. Germline V gene lookup returns CDR1 SNHLY and CDR2 FYNNEI. V shed 6 bases and J shed 0 bases, with 12 bases lying between them. The CDR3 has 14 residues. The DNA of the CDR3 is TGTGCCAGCAGGTACACCGCCCTCTCCTACGAGCAGTACTTC. Translating it yields CASRYTALSYEQYF.

The rearrangement joins TRBV27 to TRBJ1-2; 10 bases are a match to TRBD1. This CDR3 has 18 residues. Germline V CDR1 and CDR2: MNHEY, SMNVEV (reference sequence). V was clipped by 6 bases and J by 4 bases; unmatched bases: 17. The CDR3, as DNA: TGTGCCAGCAGCCCCCTCCGGGACAGGGGTCGTCCGGGCTATGGCTACACCTTC. Protein sequence: CASSPLRDRGRPGYGYTF.

V and J are TRBV19 and TRBJ1-5, with D possibly TRBD1 on 5 matching bases. Trimming stripped 3 bases from V and 2 bases from J, with 14 bases between. CDR1 is LNHDA, CDR2 SQIVND, per germline (reference sequence). The CDR3 loop spans 16 amino acids. In nucleotides, the CDR3 is TGTGCCAGTAGTATTTTCTACAGGCCTGGCAATCAGCCCCAGCATTTT. As protein: CASSIFYRPGNQPQHF.

The chain combines TRBV7-8 with TRBJ1-1; 8 bases agree with TRBD1. This CDR3 is built from 14 residues. Germline values: CDR1 SGHVS, CDR2 FQNEAQ. The V segment lost 5 bases and the J segment 3 bases; nucleotides outside the gene matches: 5. In DNA form, the CDR3 reads TGTGCCAGCAGCCCAAGGACAGGGCACACTGAAGCTTTCTTT. Encoded protein: CASSPRTGHTEAFF. Full variable domain (outside the CDR3, taken from reference TRBV7-8 and TRBJ1-1): GAGVSQSPRYKVAKRGQDVALRCDPISGHVSLFWYQQALGQGPEFLTYFQNEAQLDKSGLPSDRFFAERPEGSVSTLKIQRTQQEDSAVYLCASSPRTGHTEAFFGQGTRLTVV.

This sequence joins TRBV5-1 and TRBJ1-4; D not resolved. V lost 1 base, J lost 6 bases, and 19 bases lay in between. Per germline, CDR1 SGHRS and CDR2 YFSETQ. This CDR3 region has 17 residues. CDR3 nucleotides: TGCGCCAGCAGCTTGCCCACGACGGCCGGGTTGGATGAAAAACTGTTTTTT. Encoded protein: CASSLPTTAGLDEKLFF.

This clone was seen just once. V gene TRBV18 combines with J gene TRBJ2-7; D may be TRBD1 (5 bases). This CDR3 has 14 amino acids. CDR1 KGHSH and CDR2 LQKENI come from the germline V gene. Deletions cut 3 bases from V and 6 bases from J, with 15 bases between. The CDR3 DNA reads TGTGCCAGCTCACCCCTGGACAATTTGGGCGAGCAGTACTTC. Translation: CASSPLDNLGEQYF.

The sample holds one count of this clone. This rearrangement joins TRBV27 to TRBJ2-1; 9 nucleotides align to TRBD1. After removal of 4 bases from V and 8 bases from J, the junction contained 15 bases not matched to a gene. CDR1 and CDR2 (germline): MNHEY, SMNVEV (reference sequence). The CDR3 extends over 17 amino acids. CDR3 protein: CASSSPTYRGRGDEQFF. In DNA, the CDR3 is TGTGCCAGCAGTTCCCCTACATACAGGGGGCGCGGAGATGAGCAGTTCTTC.

This chain links TRBV27 with TRBJ2-7, with 9 bases that match TRBD2. The CDR3 consists of 17 residues. Germline values: CDR1 MNHEY, CDR2 SMNVEV (reference sequence). The junction had 12 bases not matched to a gene; V was cut back by 4 bases and J by 2 bases. The CDR3 reads CASSSQTQLAGTYEQYF. The CDR3 coding sequence is TGTGCCAGCAGTTCCCAAACCCAGCTAGCGGGGACCTACGAGCAGTACTTC.

V usage is TRBV2 and J usage is TRBJ1-1, with D tentatively TRBD1 (6 bases). V lost 6 bases to trimming and J lost 1 base, with 15 bases between them. CDR3 length: 15 amino acids. Per germline, CDR1 SNHLY and CDR2 FYNNEI. CDR3 sequence reads: CASRVDSSKNTEAFF. CDR3 nucleotides: TGTGCCAGCAGGGTGGACAGTAGTAAGAACACTGAAGCTTTCTTT.

This sequence joins TRBV7-8 and TRBJ2-1; perhaps TRBD2 as D (5 bases). The CDR3 has 17 residues. Trimming removed 0 bases from V and 0 bases from J, with 12 bases in between. The germline gives CDR1 SGHVS, CDR2 FQNEAQ. In DNA, the CDR3 is TGTGCCAGCAGCTTAGCGAGGGCAGGAATCTCCTACAATGAGCAGTTCTTC. Protein sequence: CASSLARAGISYNEQFF. Combining the CDR3 with reference TRBV7-8 and TRBJ2-1 gives the whole variable domain GAGVSQSPRYKVAKRGQDVALRCDPISGHVSLFWYQQALGQGPEFLTYFQNEAQLDKSGLPSDRFFAERPEGSVSTLKIQRTQQEDSAVYLCASSLARAGISYNEQFFGPGTRLTVL.

The rearrangement links TRBV3-1 (or the pseudogene TRBV3-2) to TRBJ1-3, with D hard to call. This CDR3 has 14 residues. Trimming pared 4 bases from V and 0 bases from J, leaving 7 bases between. CDR1 and CDR2 from the germline V gene are LGHDT and YNNKEL (reference sequence). The CDR3: CASSRTYSGNTIYF. CDR3 coding DNA: TGTGCCAGCAGCCGCACCTACTCTGGAAACACCATATATTTT.

Comments on this clone: Different DNA sequences within this sample yield the same CDR3. This rearrangement joins TRBV4-1 to TRBJ1-5; D is uncertain. This CDR3 is 13 amino acids long. V lost 1 base to trimming and J lost 6 bases, with 7 bases between them. CDR1 MGHRA and CDR2 YSYEKL come from the germline V gene. The CDR3 DNA reads as TGCGCCAGCAGCCAAGTCGAGGGTCAGCCCCAGCATTTT. It codes for CASSQVEGQPQHF.

A single count supports this clone. This chain joins TRBV10-3 and TRBJ1-1; the D gene is possibly TRBD1 (5 bases). CDR1 is ENHRY, CDR2 SYGVKD, per germline. CDR3 length: 12 residues. Trimming took 8 bases from V and 6 from J, leaving 13 bases between them. CDR3 bases: TGTGCCATCGGGGGGAATACCGCTGAAGCTTTCTTT. It is translated as CAIGGNTAEAFF.

The V call is TRBV5-5, the J call TRBJ2-7; D is unclear. CDR3 length: 14 residues. Trimming took off 0 bases at V and 2 bases at J, with 9 bases between the two ends. CDR1 SGHKS and CDR2 YYEKEE come from the germline V gene (reference sequence). The CDR3 DNA is TGTGCCAGCAGCTTGGTTGCAGGCCCCTACGAGCAGTACTTC. Translating it yields CASSLVAGPYEQYF.

The chain recombines TRBV5-6 with TRBJ2-7; D is possibly TRBD2 (5 bases). In germline, CDR1 is SGHDT, CDR2 YYEEEE. The CDR3 covers 14 residues. Trimming stripped 0 bases from V and 5 bases from J, with 12 bases between. CDR3 nucleotide sequence: TGTGCCAGCAGCTTGGTGCTAGCCTACGACGAGCAGTACTTC. It codes for CASSLVLAYDEQYF.

The table lists this clone with a count of one. The chain uses TRBV18 and TRBJ1-1; D is ambiguous. Trimming took 3 bases from V and 5 from J, leaving 13 bases between them. Germline V lookup: CDR1 KGHSH, CDR2 LQKENI. The CDR3 totals 14 residues. The CDR3 is CASSPSGSGTEAFF. Here the CDR3 DNA reads TGTGCCAGCTCACCCTCCGGATCGGGAACTGAAGCTTTCTTT.

This clone was seen a few times. The J gene is TRBJ2-1, the V gene TRBV2, with a tentative D call TRBD2 (5 bases). CDR3 length: 18 amino acids. Germline CDR1 and CDR2: SNHLY and FYNNEI. Trimming stripped 6 bases from V and 6 bases from J, with 27 bases between. CDR3 DNA sequence: TGTGCCAGCAGGCGGGCAAACCCCTTTACCAGCCCCGGCAATGAGCAGTTCTTC. Translating it yields CASRRANPFTSPGNEQFF.

The chain couples TRBV3-1 (or the pseudogene TRBV3-2) to TRBJ1-1; D not certain. CDR1 and CDR2 (germline): LGHDT, YNNKEL (reference sequence). The length of the CDR3 is 14 residues. The V and J ends lost 1 base and 7 bases respectively, with 13 bases between them. The CDR3 sequence: CASSQGLLGFEAFF. The CDR3 region has the DNA TGTGCCAGCAGCCAAGGCCTTCTCGGTTTTGAAGCTTTCTTT.

The chain links TRBV3-1 (or the pseudogene TRBV3-2) to TRBJ2-7; 15 bases are shared with TRBD2. The CDR3 loop spans 16 amino acids. Germline CDR1 and CDR2: LGHDT and YNNKEL (reference sequence). The V gene end was trimmed by 3 bases and the J gene end by 5 bases; junction bases not matched to a gene: 5. CDR3 in DNA: TGTGCCAGCAGCCACATTGGACTAGCGGGGGGGAACGAGCAGTACTTC. Protein sequence: CASSHIGLAGGNEQYF.

V is TRBV18 and J is TRBJ2-5; 8 nucleotides match TRBD2. V gave up 6 bases and J gave up 5 bases; unmatched junction bases: 5. The CDR3 contains 13 residues. Germline CDR1 reads KGHSH; CDR2 reads LQKENI. CDR3 residues: CASSPGGPETQYF. CDR3 DNA: TGTGCCAGCTCTCCGGGGGGGCCGGAGACCCAGTACTTC.

The sample holds one count of this clone. The V and J genes are TRBV29-1 and TRBJ2-5; D is perhaps TRBD1 (6 bases). Looked up from germline, CDR1 is SQVTM and CDR2 is ANQGSEA. This CDR3 has 12 residues. The CDR3 sequence: CTSGGSQETQYF. In DNA, the CDR3 is TGCACCTCTGGGGGCAGTCAAGAGACCCAGTACTTC.

The gene calls are TRBV5-1 and TRBJ2-3, with 9 bases identical to TRBD2. The CDR3 runs to 15 residues. Germline trimming cut 4 bases from V and 3 bases from J; bases unmatched to any gene: 6. Germline V CDR1 and CDR2: SGHRS, YFSETQ. The CDR3: CASSLRLAETDTQYF. CDR3 nucleotides: TGCGCCAGCAGCCTCCGACTAGCGGAAACAGATACGCAGTATTTT.

The chain has TRBV30 and TRBJ2-4, with 8 bases lining up with TRBD1. CDR1 and CDR2 from the germline V gene are GTSNPN and SVGIG (reference sequence). J lost 8 bases, V lost 5 bases, and 11 bases had no gene match. The CDR3 length is 14 residues. DNA for the CDR3: TGTGCCTGGTCAGGGGGCGCGGTAGGGGACATTCAGTACTTC. It encodes CAWSGGAVGDIQYF.